This TCR beta chain was sequenced for a study of PD-1 blockade in classical Hodgkin lymphoma. Whole-study results and caveats: Newly diagnosed patients were reported to start with lower TCR diversity than healthy donors. By C4D1, CD4+ diversity increased significantly, especially in complete responders.

The assay was immunoSEQ multiplex PCR, and TCRdb's table has in-frame clones only and misses some. The sample lists 35,000 to 50,000 clones; around three quarters were seen once. Points on this clone: The antigen is unknown.

The CDR3 is made up of 15 amino acids. V was cut by 3 bases and J by 2 bases, with 14 bases left in between. Germline loops: CDR1 SGHAT, CDR2 FQNNGV. Relapse was seen in all patients after autologous stem cell transplantation, and brentuximab vedotin exposure was variable. Best overall response was complete response, partial response or progressive disease in these relapsed/refractory classical Hodgkin lymphoma patients. This receptor was obtained from a human donor with classical Hodgkin lymphoma. The V and J genes are TRBV11-2 and TRBJ2-7; a weak D match, TRBD2 (5 bases). Sample: peripheral blood mononuclear cells (PBMCs), taken at baseline. The CDR3 loop reads CASSLRAHPTYEQYF. The CDR3 nucleotides are TGTGCCAGCAGCTTGAGGGCCCACCCAACCTACGAGCAGTACTTC.